This T cell receptor beta chain was recovered during a study of blood T cell repertoires in COVID-19. Germline CDR1 MRHNA, CDR2 SNTAGT. CDR3 size: 12 residues. Trimming pared 8 bases from V and 6 bases from J, leaving 10 bases between. The authors' processing: Nucleated cell counts were estimated from reference gene primer amplification. Here immunoSEQ multiplex PCR was the method, and the copy in TCRdb shows in-frame clones only, minus some. V, J and clone size were drawn from that table, and D and trimming were deduced from the DNA. The sample carries some 400,000 clones, over 75% recorded once. The chain combines TRBV6-4 with TRBJ2-2, with D perhaps matching TRBD2 (6 bases). The sequence was obtained from a woman aged 60-75 years with COVID-19, enrolled during active disease. The specimen was peripheral blood. CDR3 DNA sequence: TGTGCCAGCCGGAGGGAGGCCGGGGAGCTGTTTTTT. Protein sequence: CASRREAGELFF.